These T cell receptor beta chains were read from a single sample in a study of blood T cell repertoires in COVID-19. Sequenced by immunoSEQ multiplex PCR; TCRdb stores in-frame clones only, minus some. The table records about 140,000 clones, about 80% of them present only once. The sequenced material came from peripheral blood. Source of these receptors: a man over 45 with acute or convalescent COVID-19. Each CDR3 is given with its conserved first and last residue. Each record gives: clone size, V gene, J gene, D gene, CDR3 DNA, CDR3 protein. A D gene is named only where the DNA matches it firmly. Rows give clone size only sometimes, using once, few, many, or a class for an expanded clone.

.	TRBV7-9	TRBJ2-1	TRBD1	TGTGCCAGCAGTTTTACACCGGGACAGGGATACAATGAGCAGTTCTTC	CASSFTPGQGYNEQFF
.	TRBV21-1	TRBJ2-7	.	TGTGCCAGCAGCAAAGCGTCAGAGCAGTACTTC	CASSKASEQYF
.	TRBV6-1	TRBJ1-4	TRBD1	TGTGCCAGCAGTGACCACCCGGGGACAGGGGTTATTGAAAAACTGTTTTTT	CASSDHPGTGVIEKLFF
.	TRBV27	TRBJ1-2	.	TGTGCCAGCAGTTTATCTGGGGGGGCCCCTGGCTACACCTTC	CASSLSGGAPGYTF
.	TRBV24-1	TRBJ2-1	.	TGTGCCACCAGTGATTACAGGTACAATGAGCAGTTCTTC	CATSDYRYNEQFF
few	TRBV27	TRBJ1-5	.	TGTGCCAGCAGTTTAAGGATCACAGGGTTGGGCGATCAGCCCCAGCATTTT	CASSLRITGLGDQPQHF
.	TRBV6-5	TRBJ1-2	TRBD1	TGTGCCAGCAGAGGGGGCCAGGGGGCGTGGGATGGCTACACCTTC	CASRGGQGAWDGYTF
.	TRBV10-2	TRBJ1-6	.	TGCGCCAGCAGCCCACGACAGGACGCTAATTCACCCCTCCACTTT	CASSPRQDANSPLHF
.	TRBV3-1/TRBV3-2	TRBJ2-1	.	TGTGCCAGCAGCCAAGATTGGAGGCAGGTTAACCGTAATGAGCAGTTCTTC	CASSQDWRQVNRNEQFF
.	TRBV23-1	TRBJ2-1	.	TGCGCCAGCAGTCCCCCCCACACCTCGTCTCACTACAATGAGCAGTTCTTC	CASSPPHTSSHYNEQFF
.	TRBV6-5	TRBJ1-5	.	TGTGCCAGCAGTTCCCTGAATTCAGGGAATCATCAGCCCCAGCATTTT	CASSSLNSGNHQPQHF
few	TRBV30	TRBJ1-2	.	TGTGCCTACCCAACAGGGAAATCGGGTGGCTACACCTTC	CAYPTGKSGGYTF
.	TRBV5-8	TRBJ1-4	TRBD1	TGTGCCAGCAGCTTGGACACAGGGGGAAGAAATGAAAAACTGTTTTTT	CASSLDTGGRNEKLFF
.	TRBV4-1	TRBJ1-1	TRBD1	TGCGCCAGCAGCCAAGTGGACAGGGGTTTGACTGAAGCTTTCTTT	CASSQVDRGLTEAFF
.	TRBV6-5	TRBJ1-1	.	TGTGCCAGCAGTAGGAGGGACGCTGAAGCTTTCTTT	CASSRRDAEAFF
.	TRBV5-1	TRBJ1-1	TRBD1	TGCGCCAGCAGCCTCGGGACAGGGGGCCTCGAAGCTTTCTTT	CASSLGTGGLEAFF
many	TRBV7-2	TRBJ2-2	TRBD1	TGTGCCAGCAGCTTAGTAGGACCCGGGACAGGGGGTACCGGGGAGCTGTTTTTT	CASSLVGPGTGGTGELFF
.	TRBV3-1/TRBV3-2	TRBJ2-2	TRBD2	TGTGCCAGCAGCCAAGGTTGGGGAGGGGTCACCGGGGAGCTGTTTTTT	CASSQGWGGVTGELFF
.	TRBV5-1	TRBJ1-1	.	TGCGCCAGCAGCCGGGAGGGCTACACTGAAGCTTTCTTT	CASSREGYTEAFF
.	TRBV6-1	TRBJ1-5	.	TGTGCCAGCAGTGAACAACGGGGGGCGAACCTCAATCAGCCCCAGCATTTT	CASSEQRGANLNQPQHF
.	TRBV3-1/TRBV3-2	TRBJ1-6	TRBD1	TGTGCCAGCAGCCAAGCCGGGACAGGGGACTCACCCCTCCACTTT	CASSQAGTGDSPLHF
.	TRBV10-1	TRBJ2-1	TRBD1	TGCGCCAGCAGTGATAAAGGACAGGGGGCGATCTTC	CASSDKGQGAIF
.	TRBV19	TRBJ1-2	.	TGTGCCAGTAGCGACATCCTTTATGGCTACACCTTC	CASSDILYGYTF